The 18 T cell receptor beta chains below come from one sample, sequenced in a study of response to subunit inactivated influenza vaccine. One entry per CDR3 protein, called by TCRdb with MiXCR from the RT-PCR reads. The sample contains 600,000 to 850,000 distinct CDR3 sequences, roughly 15% of which appear only once. The input for sequencing was PBMCs from blood, taken roughly 2 weeks before vaccination. These receptor sequences come from a man in his forties or fifties who received an inactivated influenza vaccine.

This clonotype came up many times. The chain employs TRBV4-2 and TRBJ2-1; D is tentatively TRBD1 or TRBD2 (6 bases each). The germline V gene has CDR1 LGHNA and CDR2 YNFKEQ. Trimming took 1 base from V and 0 from J, leaving 10 bases between them. The CDR3 consists of 16 residues. In nucleotides, the CDR3 is TGTGCCAGCAGCCAAGGGGGGGCAGCCTCCTACAATGAGCAGTTCTTC. This codes for CASSQGGAASYNEQFF.

In this sample, this clonotype turned up many times. The V call is TRBV5-1, the J call TRBJ2-3, with 11 bases matching TRBD1. V lost 0 bases to trimming and J lost 6 bases; unmatched junction nucleotides: 3. CDR3 length: 15 amino acids. The germline V gene encodes CDR1 SGHRS and CDR2 YFSETQ. The CDR3 sequence is CASSLEDRGLDTQYF. The CDR3 DNA sequence: TGCGCCAGCAGCTTGGAGGACAGGGGGCTTGATACGCAGTATTTT.

This clonotype came up a few times. V and J are TRBV10-3 and TRBJ2-2; TRBD1 matches at 7 bases. This CDR3 is 15 amino acids long. V was pared by 5 bases and J by 4 bases, with 7 bases of the junction left unmatched. Germline CDR1 and CDR2: ENHRY and SYGVKD. The CDR3 protein is CAISKGAQSTGELFF. CDR3 coding DNA: TGTGCCATCAGTAAGGGGGCCCAGAGCACCGGGGAGCTGTTTTTT.

The J gene is TRBJ2-7, the V gene TRBV20-1; 10 nucleotides agree with TRBD1. The CDR3 is 15 amino acids. Germline V gene lookup returns CDR1 DFQATT and CDR2 SNEGSKA (reference sequence). V trimming: 6 bases; J trimming: 5 bases; junction bases outside the gene matches: 13. The CDR3 DNA is TGCAGTGCCCCTGACCCGGGACAGGGGTCCAACGAGCAGTACTTC. It encodes CSAPDPGQGSNEQYF.

This clonotype has more than one count but fewer than ten. V usage is TRBV4-1 and J usage is TRBJ2-1; 9 nucleotides agree with TRBD2. V shed 3 bases and J 7 bases; nucleotides not matched to a gene: 4. Germline CDR1 MGHRA, CDR2 YSYEKL. This CDR3 is built from 14 residues. The CDR3 DNA reads as TGCGCCAGCAGCCAGCGGGGGGGTAAGAATGAGCAGTTCTTC. This translates into CASSQRGGKNEQFF.

There are a few counts of this clonotype. The chain links TRBV6-1 to TRBJ1-2; D perhaps matches TRBD1 (5 bases). The CDR3 spans 16 residues. CDR1 MNHNS and CDR2 SASEGT come from the germline V gene. V was trimmed by 7 bases and J by 3 bases, leaving 21 bases between them. The CDR3 loop reads CASKYGAWEGDYGYTF. The CDR3 DNA follows: TGTGCCAGCAAATACGGGGCCTGGGAAGGGGACTATGGCTACACCTTC.

The chain carries TRBV20-1 and TRBJ1-1, with TRBD1 identical over 10 bases. This CDR3 contains 13 residues. V dropped 4 bases and J dropped 5; count of bases not matched to a gene: 4. Germline V gene lookup returns CDR1 DFQATT and CDR2 SNEGSKA (reference sequence). CDR3 in amino acids: CSATGQGRTEAFF. The CDR3 DNA reads TGCAGTGCTACGGGACAGGGGAGGACTGAAGCTTTCTTT.

This clonotype was observed at least ten times. The chain combines TRBV5-6 with TRBJ2-5; D is unresolved. CDR3 length: 13 amino acids. Trimming stripped 1 base from V and 5 bases from J, with 9 bases between. CDR1 SGHDT and CDR2 YYEEEE come from the germline V gene. CDR3 DNA sequence: TGTGCCAGCAGCTTGAAAGGTGCGGAGACCCAGTACTTC. The encoded protein is CASSLKGAETQYF.

This clonotype was detected ten times or more. The chain recombines TRBV12-3 or TRBV12-4 with TRBJ2-3; D is possibly TRBD1 or TRBD2 (5 bases each). Trimming took off 6 bases at V and 8 bases at J, with 18 bases between the two ends. The CDR3 is 14 residues long. CDR3 sequence: CASSLREGRVTQYF. CDR3 coding DNA: TGTGCCAGCAGCCTAAGAGAGGGACGCGTTACGCAGTATTTT.

This clonotype appeared a few times. The V call is TRBV3-1, the J call TRBJ2-7; D might be TRBD2 (6 bases). This CDR3 is built from 14 residues. Germline CDR1 LGHDT, CDR2 YNNKEL (reference sequence). Trimming cost V 2 bases and J 2 bases, with 10 bases left between them. This chain's CDR3 is CASSQFSGPYEQYF. CDR3 DNA sequence: TGTGCCAGCAGCCAATTTAGCGGACCCTACGAGCAGTACTTC.

This sequence joins TRBV4-2 and TRBJ2-2; maybe TRBD2 (5 bases). The CDR3 has 15 amino acids. V lost 1 base and J lost 4, with 10 bases in between. In germline, CDR1 is LGHNA, CDR2 YNFKEQ. CDR3 bases: TGTGCCAGCAGCCAAGCTAGCCACGGCACCGGGGAGCTGTTTTTT. Protein sequence: CASSQASHGTGELFF.

This clonotype was detected a few times. This chain uses TRBV19 with TRBJ1-1; 7 positions match TRBD1. Germline V lookup: CDR1 LNHDA, CDR2 SQIVND (reference sequence). V gave up 5 bases and J gave up 0 bases; unmatched junction bases: 6. This CDR3 comprises 15 residues. For the CDR3, the DNA is TGTGCCAGTAGTCGGGACAGTCTAATGAACACTGAAGCTTTCTTT. Its translation: CASSRDSLMNTEAFF.

This clonotype appeared a few times. This sequence joins TRBV12-3 or TRBV12-4 and TRBJ2-2; 8 bases are shared with TRBD2. This CDR3 contains 15 residues. Unmatched junction bases numbered 6, after V lost 3 bases and J lost 6 bases. The CDR3 here is CASSFVSGRAGELFF. CDR3 coding DNA: TGTGCCAGCAGTTTTGTATCCGGGAGGGCCGGGGAGCTGTTTTTT.

There are a few counts of this clonotype. The chain has TRBV4-3 and TRBJ2-1; 15 bases fit TRBD2. V was pared by 6 bases and J by 7 bases, with 4 bases of the junction left unmatched. Germline lookup yields CDR1 LGHNA and CDR2 YSLEER. There are 15 residues in the CDR3. The DNA of the CDR3 is TGCGCCAGCAGGTCGGGACTAGCGGGAGGAAATGAGCAGTTCTTC. Translated, it gives CASRSGLAGGNEQFF.

The V and J genes are TRBV20-1 and TRBJ2-7, with 7 bases that match TRBD1. Per germline, CDR1 DFQATT and CDR2 SNEGSKA (reference sequence). V trimming: 6 bases; J trimming: 5 bases; junction bases outside the gene matches: 10. This CDR3 comprises 13 residues. The CDR3 DNA reads TGCAGTGCCCCTCGGACAGGCCGGCACGAGCAGTACTTC. Amino acids: CSAPRTGRHEQYF.

This clonotype appeared many times. The chain couples TRBV4-2 to TRBJ2-2; TRBD1 might be the D (5 bases). The CDR3 runs to 18 residues. In germline, CDR1 is LGHNA, CDR2 YNFKEQ. The ends were cut back, 3 bases at V and 3 bases at J, with 20 bases in the middle. The chain's CDR3 is CASSHQLPLTDYTGELFF. The CDR3 region has the DNA TGTGCCAGCAGCCACCAACTTCCCCTGACAGACTACACCGGGGAGCTGTTTTTT.

This clonotype was counted between two and nine times. The chain is built from TRBV7-9 and TRBJ1-2, with no clear D. The germline CDR1 and CDR2 sequences are SEHNR and FQNEAQ (reference sequence). The CDR3 runs 13 residues. V lost 5 bases and J lost 4, with 11 bases in between. This CDR3 is CASSPASSYGYTF. The CDR3 DNA reads TGTGCCAGCAGCCCAGCCTCCAGCTATGGCTACACCTTC.

This clonotype has just one count. The chain is built from TRBV12-3 or TRBV12-4 and TRBJ1-2; 8 bases map to TRBD1. The CDR3 is made up of 16 amino acids. Trimming cost V 4 bases and J 8 bases; bases outside gene matches: 15. For the CDR3, the DNA is TGTGCCAGCAGTTCCAGGGACAGGCGGGAACGGGGGGGCTACACCTTC. It specifies CASSSRDRRERGGYTF.